This T cell receptor beta chain was retrieved from a study of blood T cell repertoires in COVID-19. Study at large: From T cells, B-cell-depleted T cells, or PBMCs came the material, which was cDNA or gDNA.

The method was immunoSEQ multiplex PCR; TCRdb's version includes in-frame clones alone and lacks a portion of them. The profile shows 200,000 to 250,000 clones, about nine tenths of them singletons. The junction had 5 bases not matched to a gene; V was cut back by 2 bases and J by 4 bases. CDR3 size: 15 residues. In germline, CDR1 is MNHEY, CDR2 SVGEGT. This receptor was taken from a man in his sixties who had recovered from COVID-19. What was sequenced was peripheral blood. The gene calls are TRBV6-2 or TRBV6-3 and TRBJ1-2; 9 nucleotides align to TRBD1. Here the CDR3 DNA reads TGTGCCAGCAGTTACCGCTCGACAGGGGGCTATGGCTACACCTTC. Translating gives CASSYRSTGGYGYTF.